This TCR beta chain comes out of a study of T cell changes during pregnancy in multiple sclerosis. Germline CDR1 PRHDT, CDR2 FYEKMQ (reference sequence). The CDR3 is 15 residues long. The junction had 5 bases not matched to a gene; V was cut back by 4 bases and J by 3 bases. Sequencing was performed with immunoSEQ multiplex PCR; in TCRdb, only in-frame clones are kept and a portion is missing. The sample consists of over 70,000 clones, approximately 90% of them appearing once. The clonotype was recovered from a female donor in good health, enrolled as a control in a pregnancy study. The gene calls are TRBV13 and TRBJ2-2; TRBD2 agrees at 7 bases. Sequencing was performed on peripheral blood, taken in the first trimester of pregnancy. CDR3 coding DNA: TGTGCCAGCAGCTCCACTCGGGGGGACACCGGGGAGCTGTTTTTT. Protein: CASSSTRGDTGELFF.